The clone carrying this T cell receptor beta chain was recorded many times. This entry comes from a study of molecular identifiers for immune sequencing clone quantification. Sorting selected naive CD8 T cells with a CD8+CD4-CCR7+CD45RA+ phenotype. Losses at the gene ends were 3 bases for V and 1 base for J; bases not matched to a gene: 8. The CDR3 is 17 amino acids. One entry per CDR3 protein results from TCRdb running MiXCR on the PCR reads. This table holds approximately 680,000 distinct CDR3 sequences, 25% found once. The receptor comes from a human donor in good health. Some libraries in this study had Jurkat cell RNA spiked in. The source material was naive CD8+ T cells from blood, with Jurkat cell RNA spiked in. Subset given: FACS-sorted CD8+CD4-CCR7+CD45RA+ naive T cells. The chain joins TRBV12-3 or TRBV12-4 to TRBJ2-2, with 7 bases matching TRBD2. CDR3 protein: CASSFIAGQKNTGELFF. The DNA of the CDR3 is TGTGCCAGCAGTTTTATAGCGGGTCAAAAGAACACCGGGGAGCTGTTTTTT.